The clone carrying this TCR beta chain was seen at least ten times. As yet, its antigen is unknown. This entry is derived from a study of T cells after yellow fever vaccination. Study observations and caveats: Repertoires sorted by FACS could include abundant clonotypes that are contaminants from the bulk population.

Conversion of TCR transcripts into cDNA relied on 5'RACE template switching, which added a universal primer site and UMIs. TCRdb re-derived calls from the 5' RACE reads in MiXCR, one entry per CDR3 protein. The sample yields roughly 310,000 distinct CDR3 sequences, approximately 3.9% seen once. The TCR was taken from a man aged 18-30 years who received the YFV17D yellow fever vaccine. The sample in question was PBMCs, obtained on the day of the yellow fever booster vaccination.

This chain's CDR3 is CASSPNGAEQYF. The CDR3 coding sequence is TGTGCCAGCAGCCCCAACGGGGCCGAGCAGTACTTC. The gene calls are TRBV4-2 and TRBJ2-7; either TRBD1 or TRBD2 may fit D (5 bases each). The CDR3 totals 12 residues. Trimming took 4 bases from V and 6 from J, leaving 10 bases between them. Germline loops: CDR1 LGHNA, CDR2 YNFKEQ.